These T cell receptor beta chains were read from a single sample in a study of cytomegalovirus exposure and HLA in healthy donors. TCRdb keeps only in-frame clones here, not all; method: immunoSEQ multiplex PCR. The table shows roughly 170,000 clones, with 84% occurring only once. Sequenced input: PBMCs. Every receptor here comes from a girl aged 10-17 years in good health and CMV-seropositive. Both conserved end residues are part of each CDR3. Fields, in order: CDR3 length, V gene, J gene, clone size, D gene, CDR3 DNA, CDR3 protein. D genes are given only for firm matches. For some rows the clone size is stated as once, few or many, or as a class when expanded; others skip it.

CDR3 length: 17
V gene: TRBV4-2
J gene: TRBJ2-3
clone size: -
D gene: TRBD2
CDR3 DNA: TGTGCCAGCAGCCACCCCTCGGGACTAGCGGGGACAGATACGCAGTATTTT
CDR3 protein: CASSHPSGLAGTDTQYF

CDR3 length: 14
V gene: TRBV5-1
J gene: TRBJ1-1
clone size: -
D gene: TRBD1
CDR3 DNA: TGCGCCAGCAGCCATGGGACAGGGATAACTGAAGCTTTCTTT
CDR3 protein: CASSHGTGITEAFF

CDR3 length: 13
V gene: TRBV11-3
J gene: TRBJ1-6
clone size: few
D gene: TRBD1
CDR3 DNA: TGTGCCAGCAGCAGACAGGGGAGCTCACCCCTCCACTTT
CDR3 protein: CASSRQGSSPLHF

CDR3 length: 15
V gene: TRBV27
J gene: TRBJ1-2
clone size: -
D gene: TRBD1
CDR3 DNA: TGTGCCAGCAGCCGAGCCCAGACAGGGGCTAGTGGCTACACCTTC
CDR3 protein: CASSRAQTGASGYTF

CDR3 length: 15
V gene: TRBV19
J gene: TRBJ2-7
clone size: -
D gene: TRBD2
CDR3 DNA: TGTGCCAGTAGTATTGAAGCGGGGGAGATCTACGAGCAGTACTTC
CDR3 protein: CASSIEAGEIYEQYF

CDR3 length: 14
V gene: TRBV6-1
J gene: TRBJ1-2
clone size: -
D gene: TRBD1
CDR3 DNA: TGTGCCAGCAGTGAACAGACAGGGTTCTATGGCTACACCTTC
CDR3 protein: CASSEQTGFYGYTF

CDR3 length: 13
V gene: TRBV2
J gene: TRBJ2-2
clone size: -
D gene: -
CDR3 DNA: TGTGCCAGCAGGCCTAAGGGGCTCGGGGAGCTGTTTTTT
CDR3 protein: CASRPKGLGELFF

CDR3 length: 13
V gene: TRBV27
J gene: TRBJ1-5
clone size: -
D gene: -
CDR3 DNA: TGTGCCAGCAGTTTAGGGCTGAATCAGCCCCAGCATTTT
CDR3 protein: CASSLGLNQPQHF

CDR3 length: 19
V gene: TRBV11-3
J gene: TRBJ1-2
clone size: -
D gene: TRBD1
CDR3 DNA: TGTGCCAGCAGCTTAGAATTCGTGGGACAGGGGGGTGAAGTGAAAGGCTACACCTTC
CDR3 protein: CASSLEFVGQGGEVKGYTF

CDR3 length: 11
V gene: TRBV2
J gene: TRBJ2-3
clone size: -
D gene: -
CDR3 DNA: TGTGCCAGCAGCCCCCGAGATACGCAGTATTTT
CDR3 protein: CASSPRDTQYF

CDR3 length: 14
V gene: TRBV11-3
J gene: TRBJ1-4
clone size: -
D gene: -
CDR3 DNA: TGTGCCAGCAGCTACGAGGGCGGCGGAGAAAAACTGTTTTTT
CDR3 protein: CASSYEGGGEKLFF

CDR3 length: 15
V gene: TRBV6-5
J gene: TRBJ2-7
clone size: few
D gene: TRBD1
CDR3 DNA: TGTGCCAGCAGTGCCTCGGGACAGTTCACCTACGAGCAGTACTTC
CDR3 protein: CASSASGQFTYEQYF

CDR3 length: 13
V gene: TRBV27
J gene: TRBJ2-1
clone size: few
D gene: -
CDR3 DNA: TGTGCCAGCAGTCCCCCCGGACTAAATGAGCAGTTCTTC
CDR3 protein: CASSPPGLNEQFF

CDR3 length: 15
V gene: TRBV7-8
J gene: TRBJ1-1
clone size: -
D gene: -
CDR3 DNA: TGTGCCAGCAGCTTATTCTTGACAGGGAACACTGAAGCTTTCTTT
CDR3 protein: CASSLFLTGNTEAFF

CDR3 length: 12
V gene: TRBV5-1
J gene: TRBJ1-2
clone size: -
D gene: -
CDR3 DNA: TGCGCCAGCAGCTTCGGGTTCTATGGCTACACCTTC
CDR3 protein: CASSFGFYGYTF

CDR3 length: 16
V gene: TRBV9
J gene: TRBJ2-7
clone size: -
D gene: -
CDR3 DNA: TGTGCCAGCAGCGTAGGGAAGGCGACTCATCCCCACGAGCAGTACTTC
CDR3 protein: CASSVGKATHPHEQYF

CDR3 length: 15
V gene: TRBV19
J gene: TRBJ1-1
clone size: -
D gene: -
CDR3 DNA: TGTGCCAGTAGTATCGTCGGGGAGGTGAACACTGAAGCTTTCTTT
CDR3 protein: CASSIVGEVNTEAFF

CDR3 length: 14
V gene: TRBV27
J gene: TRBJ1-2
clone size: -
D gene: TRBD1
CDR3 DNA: TGTGCCAGCGGACAGGGGCGAGCTAACTATGGCTACACCTTC
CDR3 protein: CASGQGRANYGYTF

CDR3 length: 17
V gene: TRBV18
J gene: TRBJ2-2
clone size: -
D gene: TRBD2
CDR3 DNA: TGTGCCAGCTCCGCGAAGCGGGGGATCTCGGAAACCGGGGAGCTGTTTTTT
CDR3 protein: CASSAKRGISETGELFF

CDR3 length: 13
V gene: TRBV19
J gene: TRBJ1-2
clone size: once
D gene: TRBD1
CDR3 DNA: TGTGCCACCAGTAGACAGGGAGGATATGGCTACACCTTC
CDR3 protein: CATSRQGGYGYTF

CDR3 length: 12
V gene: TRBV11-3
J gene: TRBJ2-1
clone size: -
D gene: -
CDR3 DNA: TGTGCCAGCAGCTTAATCCCTACTGAGCAGTTCTTC
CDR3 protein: CASSLIPTEQFF

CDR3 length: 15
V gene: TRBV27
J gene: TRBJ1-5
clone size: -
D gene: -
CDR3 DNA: TGTGCCAGCAGTTTAACAGCAGGGCCCGGCCAGCCCCAGCATTTT
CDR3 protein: CASSLTAGPGQPQHF

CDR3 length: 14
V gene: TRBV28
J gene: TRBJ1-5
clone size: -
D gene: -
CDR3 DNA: TGTGCCAGCAGTTTCGAACACGGCAATCAGCCCCAGCATTTT
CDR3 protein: CASSFEHGNQPQHF

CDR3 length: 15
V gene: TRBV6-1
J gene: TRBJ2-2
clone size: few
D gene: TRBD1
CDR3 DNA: TGTGCCAGCAGTCCCGGGACAGAGATCACCGGGGAGCTGTTTTTT
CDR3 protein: CASSPGTEITGELFF

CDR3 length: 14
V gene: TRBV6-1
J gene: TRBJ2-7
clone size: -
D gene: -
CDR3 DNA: TGTGCCACCTCGCCGGAGGGGTCGACCTACGAGCAGTACTTC
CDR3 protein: CATSPEGSTYEQYF

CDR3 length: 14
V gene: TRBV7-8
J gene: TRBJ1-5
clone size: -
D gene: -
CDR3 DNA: TGTGCCAGCAGCTTTCAGCGGGGGTACCAGCCCCAGCATTTT
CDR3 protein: CASSFQRGYQPQHF

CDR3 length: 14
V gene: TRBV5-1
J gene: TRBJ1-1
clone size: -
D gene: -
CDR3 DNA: TGCGCCAGCAGCTTACTACAGGGGAACACTGAAGCTTTCTTT
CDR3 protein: CASSLLQGNTEAFF

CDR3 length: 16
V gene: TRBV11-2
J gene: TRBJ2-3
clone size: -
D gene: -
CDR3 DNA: TGTGCCAGCAGCCCCGTCTTACAGTTTCCCACAGATACGCAGTATTTT
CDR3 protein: CASSPVLQFPTDTQYF

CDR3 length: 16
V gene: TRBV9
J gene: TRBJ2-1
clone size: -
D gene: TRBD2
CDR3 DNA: TGTGCCAGCAGCGACGCTAGCGGGGGGCAGACCAATGAGCAGTTCTTC
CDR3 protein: CASSDASGGQTNEQFF

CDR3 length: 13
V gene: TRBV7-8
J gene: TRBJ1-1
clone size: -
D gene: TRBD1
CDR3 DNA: TGTGCCAGCAGCGCCGACAGGGGCGCTGAAGCTTTCTTT
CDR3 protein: CASSADRGAEAFF

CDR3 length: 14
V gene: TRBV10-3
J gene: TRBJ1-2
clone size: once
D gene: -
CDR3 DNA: TGTGCCATCAGTGATTGGGGGCAGAGCTATGGCTACACCTTC
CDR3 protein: CAISDWGQSYGYTF

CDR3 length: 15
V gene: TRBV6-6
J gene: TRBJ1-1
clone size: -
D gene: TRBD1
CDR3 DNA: TGTGCCAGCAGCCCACCGGGACAGGGGAACACTGAAGCTTTCTTT
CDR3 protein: CASSPPGQGNTEAFF

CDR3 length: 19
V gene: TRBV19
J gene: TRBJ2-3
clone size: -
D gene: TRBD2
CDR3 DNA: TGTGCCAGTAGTATAGATCTATGGTCTAGCGGGGACAACACAGATACGCAGTATTTT
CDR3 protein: CASSIDLWSSGDNTDTQYF

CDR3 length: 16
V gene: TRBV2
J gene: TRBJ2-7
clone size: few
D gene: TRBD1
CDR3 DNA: TGTGCCAGCAGTGAAGCGCTTTTTGGGCAGGGGGACGAGCAGTACTTC
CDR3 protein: CASSEALFGQGDEQYF

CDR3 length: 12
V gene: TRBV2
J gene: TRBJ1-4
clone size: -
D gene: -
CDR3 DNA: TGTGCCAGCTTTTCCCTTAATGAAAAACTGTTTTTT
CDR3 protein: CASFSLNEKLFF

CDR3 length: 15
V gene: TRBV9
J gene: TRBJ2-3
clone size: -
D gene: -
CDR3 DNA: TGTGCCAGCAGCGTAACCGCGCGGGGCACAGATACGCAGTATTTT
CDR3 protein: CASSVTARGTDTQYF

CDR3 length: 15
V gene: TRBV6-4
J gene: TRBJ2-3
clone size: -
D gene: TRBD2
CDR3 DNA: TGTGCCAGCAGTGATGGCGGGGGGGCAACAGATACGCAGTATTTT
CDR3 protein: CASSDGGGATDTQYF